These T cell receptor beta chains were read from a single sample in a study of CD8+ T cells in alopecia areata. Sequencing was performed with immunoSEQ multiplex PCR; in TCRdb, only in-frame clones are kept and a portion is missing. Of 150,000 to 200,000 clones in the sample, 65% were seen once. The input for sequencing was CD4+ T cells sorted from blood, taken at week 4, from a patient treated with tofacitinib. These receptors all stem from a human donor with alopecia areata. CDR3s include the opening cysteine and the closing phenylalanine or tryptophan. Each record gives: D gene, clone size, V gene, J gene, CDR3 protein, CDR3 DNA. A D gene is named only where the DNA matches it firmly. Size tells how often a clone was seen (once, few, many) or the class of an expanded clone, and some rows leave it out.

TRBD1	once	TRBV7-2	TRBJ2-3	CASSSRWDRGINTDTQYF	TGTGCCAGCAGCTCTCGTTGGGACAGGGGCATAAACACAGATACGCAGTATTTT
TRBD1	few	TRBV10-3	TRBJ2-5	CAISEGTGGQETQYF	TGTGCCATCAGTGAGGGGACAGGGGGTCAAGAGACCCAGTACTTC
-	-	TRBV29-1	TRBJ1-1	CSVVGQANTEAFF	TGCAGCGTTGTTGGGCAGGCCAACACTGAAGCTTTCTTT
TRBD2	-	TRBV14	TRBJ2-1	CASSQPPGLDEQFF	TGTGCCAGCAGCCAACCACCGGGACTAGATGAGCAGTTCTTC
-	-	TRBV11-2	TRBJ2-6	CASSSRVEGLTF	TGTGCCAGCAGCTCCCGCGTGGAGGGCCTGACTTTC
-	few	TRBV6-5	TRBJ2-2	CASNIARNTGELFF	TGTGCCAGCAATATAGCGCGGAACACCGGGGAGCTGTTTTTT
TRBD2	-	TRBV4-2	TRBJ2-7	CASSQDKLAGAEQYF	TGTGCCAGCAGCCAAGATAAGTTAGCGGGAGCCGAGCAGTACTTC
-	-	TRBV9	TRBJ2-3	CASSDDRASRLDTQYF	TGTGCCAGCAGCGATGACCGGGCCTCACGTTTGGATACGCAGTATTTT
TRBD1	-	TRBV27	TRBJ1-4	CASRPAGTGVQKLFF	TGTGCCAGCAGACCCGCCGGGACAGGGGTCCAAAAACTGTTTTTT
-	-	TRBV29-1	TRBJ2-3	CSVVKTVSTDTQYF	TGCAGCGTTGTGAAGACAGTAAGCACAGATACGCAGTATTTT
-	-	TRBV6-1	TRBJ2-2	CASSDPALGVVGELFF	TGTGCCAGCAGTGACCCAGCCCTCGGGGTGGTCGGGGAGCTGTTTTTT
-	-	TRBV5-1	TRBJ2-1	CASSTTGYNEQFF	TGCGCCAGCAGCACAACTGGCTACAATGAGCAGTTCTTC
TRBD2	-	TRBV2	TRBJ2-7	CASSLREAYEQYF	TGTGCCAGCAGTTTGCGGGAGGCCTACGAGCAGTACTTC
-	-	TRBV25-1	TRBJ1-2	CASSGRSTANLNYGYTF	TGTGCCAGCAGTGGAAGGTCGACAGCGAATCTTAACTATGGCTACACCTTC
-	few	TRBV7-9	TRBJ1-2	CASSLEPTPLNGYTF	TGTGCCAGCAGCTTAGAGCCTACACCCTTGAATGGCTACACCTTC
-	-	TRBV27	TRBJ1-3	CASSPTSGWGNTIYF	TGTGCCAGCAGTCCGACCTCGGGGTGGGGAAACACCATATATTTT
-	-	TRBV9	TRBJ2-7	CASSVASASLEQYF	TGTGCCAGCAGCGTAGCTAGTGCATCCCTCGAGCAGTACTTC
-	-	TRBV4-3	TRBJ2-5	CASSQDFGGETQYF	TGCGCCAGCAGCCAAGACTTTGGGGGAGAGACCCAGTACTTC
-	-	TRBV10-3	TRBJ2-5	CAAGGGETQYF	TGTGCCGCCGGGGGCGGCGAGACCCAGTACTTC
-	many	TRBV7-3	TRBJ2-2	CASSLIPNGELFF	TGTGCCAGCAGCTTAATCCCCAACGGGGAGCTGTTTTTT
-	-	TRBV20-1	TRBJ1-2	CSASDGYTF	TGCAGTGCTAGTGACGGCTACACCTTC
TRBD1	-	TRBV19	TRBJ1-5	CASSNYRDRGQPQHF	TGTGCCAGTAGCAATTACCGGGACAGGGGACAGCCCCAGCATTTT
-	-	TRBV5-1	TRBJ1-6	CASSSLGNSPLHF	TGCGCCAGCAGCTCTCTCGGGAATTCACCCCTCCACTTT
-	-	TRBV2	TRBJ1-5	CASRADGSTANQPQHF	TGTGCCAGCAGAGCGGACGGCTCTACCGCCAATCAGCCCCAGCATTTT
TRBD1	-	TRBV29-1	TRBJ1-1	CSVWTGADTEAFF	TGCAGCGTCTGGACAGGGGCCGACACTGAAGCTTTCTTT
-	few	TRBV25-1	TRBJ2-3	CASNAGGTDTQYF	TGTGCCAGCAATGCAGGGGGCACAGATACGCAGTATTTT